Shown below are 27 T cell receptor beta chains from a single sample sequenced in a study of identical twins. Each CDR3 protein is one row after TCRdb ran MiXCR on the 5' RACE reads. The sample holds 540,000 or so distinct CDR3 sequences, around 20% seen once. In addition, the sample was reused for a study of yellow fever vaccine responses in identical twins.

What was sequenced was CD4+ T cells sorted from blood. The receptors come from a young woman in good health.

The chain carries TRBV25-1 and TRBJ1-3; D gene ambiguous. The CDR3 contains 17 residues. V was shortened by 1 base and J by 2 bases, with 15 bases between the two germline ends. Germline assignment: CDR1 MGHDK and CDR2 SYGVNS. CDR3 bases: TGTGCCAGCAGTGAATTCCCGGGAGGGATCGCTGGAAACACCATATATTTT. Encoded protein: CASSEFPGGIAGNTIYF.

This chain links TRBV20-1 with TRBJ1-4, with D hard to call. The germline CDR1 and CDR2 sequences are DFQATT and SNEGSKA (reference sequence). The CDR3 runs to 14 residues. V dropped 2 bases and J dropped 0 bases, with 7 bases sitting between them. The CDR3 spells CSARPGSTNEKLFF. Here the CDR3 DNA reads TGCAGTGCTAGACCAGGATCAACTAATGAAAAACTGTTTTTT.

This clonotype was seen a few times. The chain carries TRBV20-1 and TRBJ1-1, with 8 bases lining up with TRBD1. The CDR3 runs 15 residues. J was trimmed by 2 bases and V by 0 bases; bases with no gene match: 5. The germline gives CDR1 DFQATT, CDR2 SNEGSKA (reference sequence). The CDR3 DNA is TGCAGTGCTAGAGATCCGGACAGGGCTAACACTGAAGCTTTCTTT. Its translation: CSARDPDRANTEAFF.

The CDR3 DNA sequence: TGCGCCAGCAGCTCTCCGGGACGGAAGGTCGAGCAGTACTTC. Protein product: CASSSPGRKVEQYF. The chain couples TRBV5-1 to TRBJ2-7; D possibly uses TRBD1 or TRBD2 (5 bases each). Trimming cost V 3 bases and J 6 bases, with 16 bases left between them. This CDR3 comprises 14 residues. Germline CDR1 SGHRS, CDR2 YFSETQ.

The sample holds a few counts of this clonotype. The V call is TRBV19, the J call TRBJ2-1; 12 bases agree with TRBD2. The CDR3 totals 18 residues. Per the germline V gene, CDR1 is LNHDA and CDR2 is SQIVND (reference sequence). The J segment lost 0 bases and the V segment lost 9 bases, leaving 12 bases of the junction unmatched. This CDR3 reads CASTLRTSGASSYNEQFF. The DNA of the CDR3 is TGTGCCAGCACCCTCCGGACTAGCGGGGCGAGCTCCTACAATGAGCAGTTCTTC.

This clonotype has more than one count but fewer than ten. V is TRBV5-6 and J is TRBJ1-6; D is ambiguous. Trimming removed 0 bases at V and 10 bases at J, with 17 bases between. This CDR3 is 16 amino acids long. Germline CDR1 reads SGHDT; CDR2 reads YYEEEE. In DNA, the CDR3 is TGTGCCAGCAGCTTGGGATTAGGACCTGTACTATCACCCCTCCACTTT. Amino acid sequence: CASSLGLGPVLSPLHF.

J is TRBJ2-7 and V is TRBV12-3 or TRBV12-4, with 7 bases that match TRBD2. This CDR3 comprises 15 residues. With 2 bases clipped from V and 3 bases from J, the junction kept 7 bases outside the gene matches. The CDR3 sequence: CASSLQGGSHYEQYF. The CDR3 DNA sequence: TGTGCCAGCAGTTTACAGGGCGGGAGTCACTACGAGCAGTACTTC.

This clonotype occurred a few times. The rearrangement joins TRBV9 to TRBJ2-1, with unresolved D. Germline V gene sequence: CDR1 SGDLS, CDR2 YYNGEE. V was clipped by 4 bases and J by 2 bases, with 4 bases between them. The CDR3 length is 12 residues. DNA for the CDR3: TGTGCCAGCAGCCCAGCCTACAATGAGCAGTTCTTC. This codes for CASSPAYNEQFF.

As DNA, the CDR3 is TGTGCCATCAATGCCGGGACAGGGTTCTACGAGCAGTACTTC. Encoded protein: CAINAGTGFYEQYF. V usage is TRBV10-3 and J usage is TRBJ2-7; 9 bases agree with TRBD1. Germline trimming cut 7 bases from V and 3 bases from J; bases unmatched to any gene: 7. The CDR3 has 14 residues. Germline loops: CDR1 ENHRY, CDR2 SYGVKD.

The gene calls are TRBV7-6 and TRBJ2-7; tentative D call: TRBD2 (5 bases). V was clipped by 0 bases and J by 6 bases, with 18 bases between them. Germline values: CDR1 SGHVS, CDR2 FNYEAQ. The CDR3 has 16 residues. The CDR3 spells CASSLALGVLEGEQYF. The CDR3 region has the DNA TGTGCCAGCAGCTTAGCGCTCGGGGTGTTAGAAGGCGAGCAGTACTTC.

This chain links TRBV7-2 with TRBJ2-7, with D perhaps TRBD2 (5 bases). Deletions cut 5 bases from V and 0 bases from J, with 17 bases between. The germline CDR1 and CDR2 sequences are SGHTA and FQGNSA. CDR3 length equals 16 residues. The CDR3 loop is CASSPRWESYSYEQYF. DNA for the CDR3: TGTGCCAGCAGCCCCAGGTGGGAGTCCTACTCCTACGAGCAGTACTTC.

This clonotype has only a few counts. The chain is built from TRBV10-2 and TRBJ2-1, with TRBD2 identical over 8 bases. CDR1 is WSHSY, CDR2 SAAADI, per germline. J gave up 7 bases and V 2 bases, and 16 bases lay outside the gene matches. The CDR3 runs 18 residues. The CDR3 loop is CASSEISFAREVGNEQFF. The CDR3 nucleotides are TGCGCCAGCAGTGAGATTTCATTTGCGCGGGAGGTGGGAAATGAGCAGTTCTTC.

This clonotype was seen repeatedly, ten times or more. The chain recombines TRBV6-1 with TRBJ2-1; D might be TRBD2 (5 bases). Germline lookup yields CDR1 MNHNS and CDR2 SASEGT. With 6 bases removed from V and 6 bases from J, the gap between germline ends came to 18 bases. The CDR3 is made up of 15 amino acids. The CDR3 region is CASSHPGLKFNEQFF. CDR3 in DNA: TGTGCCAGCAGCCACCCGGGATTGAAATTCAATGAGCAGTTCTTC.

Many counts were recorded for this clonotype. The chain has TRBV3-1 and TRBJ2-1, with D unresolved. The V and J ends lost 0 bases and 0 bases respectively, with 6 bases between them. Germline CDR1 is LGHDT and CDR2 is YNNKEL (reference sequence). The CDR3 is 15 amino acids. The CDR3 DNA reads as TGTGCCAGCAGCCAAGACTCCTCCTCCTACAATGAGCAGTTCTTC. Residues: CASSQDSSSYNEQFF.

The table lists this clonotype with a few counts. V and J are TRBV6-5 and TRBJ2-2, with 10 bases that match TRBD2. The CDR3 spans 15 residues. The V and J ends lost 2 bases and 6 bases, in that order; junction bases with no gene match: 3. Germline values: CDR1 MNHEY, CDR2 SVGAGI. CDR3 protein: CASSYSGGAPGELFF. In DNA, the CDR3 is TGTGCCAGCAGTTACAGCGGGGGGGCCCCCGGGGAGCTGTTTTTT.

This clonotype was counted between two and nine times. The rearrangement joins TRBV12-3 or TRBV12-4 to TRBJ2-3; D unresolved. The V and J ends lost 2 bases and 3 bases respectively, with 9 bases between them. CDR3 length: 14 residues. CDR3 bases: TGTGCCAGCAGTTTATTCGAGAGGACAGATACGCAGTATTTT. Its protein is CASSLFERTDTQYF.

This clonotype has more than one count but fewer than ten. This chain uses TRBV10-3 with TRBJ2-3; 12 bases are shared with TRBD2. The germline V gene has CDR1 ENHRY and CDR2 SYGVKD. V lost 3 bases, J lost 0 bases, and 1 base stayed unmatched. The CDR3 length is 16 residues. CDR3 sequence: CAISDGTSGSTDTQYF. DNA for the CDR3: TGTGCCATCAGTGATGGGACTAGCGGGAGCACAGATACGCAGTATTTT.

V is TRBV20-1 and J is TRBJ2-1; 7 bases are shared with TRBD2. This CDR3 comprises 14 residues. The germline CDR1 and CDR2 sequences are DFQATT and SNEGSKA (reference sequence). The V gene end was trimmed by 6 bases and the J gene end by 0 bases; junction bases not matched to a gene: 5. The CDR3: CSAKLADSYNEQFF. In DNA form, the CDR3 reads TGCAGTGCGAAGCTAGCGGACTCCTACAATGAGCAGTTCTTC.

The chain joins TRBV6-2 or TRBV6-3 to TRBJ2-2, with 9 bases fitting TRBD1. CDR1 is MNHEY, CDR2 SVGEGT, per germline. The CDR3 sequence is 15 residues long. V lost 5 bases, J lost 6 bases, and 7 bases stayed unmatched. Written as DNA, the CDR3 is TGTGCCAGCAGTACTGGGACAGGGTTCGCCGGGGAGCTGTTTTTT. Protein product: CASSTGTGFAGELFF.

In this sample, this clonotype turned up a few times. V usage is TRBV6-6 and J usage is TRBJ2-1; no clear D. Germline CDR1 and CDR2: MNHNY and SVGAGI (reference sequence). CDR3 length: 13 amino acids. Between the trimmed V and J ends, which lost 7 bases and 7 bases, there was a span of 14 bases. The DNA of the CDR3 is TGTGCCAGCACAGATCCTCCCTCGAATGAGCAGTTCTTC. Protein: CASTDPPSNEQFF.

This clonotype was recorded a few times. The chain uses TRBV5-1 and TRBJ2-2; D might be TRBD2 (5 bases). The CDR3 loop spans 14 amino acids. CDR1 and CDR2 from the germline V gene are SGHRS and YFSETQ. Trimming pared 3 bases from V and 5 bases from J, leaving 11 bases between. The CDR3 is CASSSGIPTGELFF. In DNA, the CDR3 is TGCGCCAGCAGCTCCGGGATCCCTACCGGGGAGCTGTTTTTT.

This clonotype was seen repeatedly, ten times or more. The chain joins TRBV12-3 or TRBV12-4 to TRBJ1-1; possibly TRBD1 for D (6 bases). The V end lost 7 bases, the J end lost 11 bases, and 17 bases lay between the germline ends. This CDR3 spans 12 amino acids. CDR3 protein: CASTLPGAGAFF. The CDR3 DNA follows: TGTGCCAGCACCCTTCCAGGGGCGGGGGCTTTCTTT.

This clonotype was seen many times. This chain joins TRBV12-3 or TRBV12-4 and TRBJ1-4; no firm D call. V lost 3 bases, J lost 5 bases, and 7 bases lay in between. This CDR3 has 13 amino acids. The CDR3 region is CASSLRINEKLFF. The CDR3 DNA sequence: TGTGCCAGCAGTTTGAGGATAAATGAAAAACTGTTTTTT.

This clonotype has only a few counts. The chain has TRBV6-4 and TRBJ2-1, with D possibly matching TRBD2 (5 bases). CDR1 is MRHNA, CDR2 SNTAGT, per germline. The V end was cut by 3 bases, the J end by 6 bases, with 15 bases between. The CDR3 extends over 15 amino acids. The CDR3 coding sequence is TGTGCCAGCAGTGATAATGGACTTAGAACCAATGAGCAGTTCTTC. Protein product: CASSDNGLRTNEQFF.

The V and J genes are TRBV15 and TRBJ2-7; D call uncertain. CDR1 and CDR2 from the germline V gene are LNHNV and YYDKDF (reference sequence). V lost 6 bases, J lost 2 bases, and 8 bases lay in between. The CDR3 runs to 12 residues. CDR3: CATRDGPYEQYV. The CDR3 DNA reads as TGTGCCACCAGGGATGGGCCCTACGAGCAGTACGTC.

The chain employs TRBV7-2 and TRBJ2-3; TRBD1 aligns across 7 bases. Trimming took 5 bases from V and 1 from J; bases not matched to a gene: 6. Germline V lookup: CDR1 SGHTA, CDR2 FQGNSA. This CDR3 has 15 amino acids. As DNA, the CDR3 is TGTGCCAGCAGCCACAGGGGTTACCGCACAGATACGCAGTATTTT. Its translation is CASSHRGYRTDTQYF.

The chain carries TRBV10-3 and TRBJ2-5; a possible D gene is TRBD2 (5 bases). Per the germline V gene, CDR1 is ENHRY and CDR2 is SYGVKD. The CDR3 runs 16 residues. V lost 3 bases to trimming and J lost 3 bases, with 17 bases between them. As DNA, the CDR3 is TGTGCCATCAGTGACGGCGGGCCGCGTGGGGAAGAGACCCAGTACTTC. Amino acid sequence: CAISDGGPRGEETQYF.